A single sample is the source of the 18 T cell receptor beta chains below, sequenced in a study of CD8+ T cells in alopecia areata. Once RNA had been extracted, it was reverse transcribed into cDNA to act as the sequencing template. Here immunoSEQ multiplex PCR was the method, and the copy in TCRdb shows in-frame clones only, minus some. The sample carries 200,000 to 250,000 clones, roughly 69% recorded once. The specimen comprised CD4+ T cells sorted from blood, sampled at week 0. Receptors were obtained from a human donor with alopecia areata.

The chain joins TRBV4-2 to TRBJ2-5; 9 nucleotides agree with TRBD2. Germline assignment: CDR1 LGHNA and CDR2 YNFKEQ. Trimming took 3 bases from V and 1 from J; bases not matched to a gene: 12. The CDR3 is made up of 18 amino acids. The CDR3 DNA follows: TGTGCCAGCAGCCAGAGTAGCTTAGCGGGGGCCCTCCAAGAGACCCAGTACTTC. Translation: CASSQSSLAGALQETQYF.

The chain has TRBV6-1 and TRBJ2-7; 8 positions agree with TRBD2. CDR3 size: 15 residues. V gave up 5 bases and J gave up 6 bases; unmatched junction bases: 12. The germline V gene encodes CDR1 MNHNS and CDR2 SASEGT. The CDR3 here is CASSPELGTSTEQYF. In DNA form, the CDR3 reads TGTGCCAGCAGTCCTGAGCTCGGGACTAGTACCGAGCAGTACTTC.

The genes are TRBV30 and TRBJ1-3; D remains ambiguous. The length of the CDR3 is 13 residues. V lost 4 bases to trimming and J lost 0 bases, with 7 bases between them. Germline values: CDR1 GTSNPN, CDR2 SVGIG (reference sequence). CDR3: CAWKTGSGNTIYF. The CDR3 DNA reads as TGTGCCTGGAAAACTGGCTCTGGAAACACCATATATTTT.

CDR3 loop: CASSLQSGQPQHF. CDR3 coding DNA: TGTGCCAGTAGTCTTCAAAGTGGTCAGCCCCAGCATTTT. The rearrangement joins TRBV19 to TRBJ1-5; D ambiguous. This CDR3 spans 13 amino acids. The germline CDR1 and CDR2 sequences are LNHDA and SQIVND (reference sequence). The V gene lost 5 bases and the J gene lost 6 bases, with 11 bases spanning the gap.

The rearrangement joins TRBV9 to TRBJ2-1; a weak D match, TRBD1 (6 bases). Germline-derived CDR1 and CDR2 are SGDLS and YYNGEE. The CDR3 covers 13 residues. Trimming removed 0 bases from V and 8 bases from J, with 9 bases in between. CDR3 in DNA: TGTGCCAGCAGCGTAGGTGGGGGCGATGAGCAGTTCTTC. Translating it yields CASSVGGGDEQFF.

The chain links TRBV30 to TRBJ2-7; the match to TRBD2 covers 7 bases. Germline CDR1 and CDR2: GTSNPN and SVGIG (reference sequence). After removal of 0 bases from V and 5 bases from J, the junction contained 7 bases not matched to a gene. The CDR3 is 14 amino acids. CDR3 sequence (DNA): TGTGCCTGGAGTGTACGTGGACTAGGCAACGAGCAGTACTTC. It codes for CAWSVRGLGNEQYF.

This chain links TRBV14 with TRBJ1-1, with 7 bases lining up with TRBD1. From germline, CDR1 is SGHDN and CDR2 FVKESK. This CDR3 comprises 13 residues. V lost 6 bases to trimming and J lost 4 bases; unmatched junction nucleotides: 5. Written as DNA, the CDR3 is TGTGCCAGCAGGCGACAGGGAGGCACTGAAGCTTTCTTT. Protein: CASRRQGGTEAFF.

V and J are TRBV7-2 and TRBJ2-5, with TRBD2 matching 7 bases. Trimming cost V 4 bases and J 4 bases; bases outside gene matches: 6. Germline CDR1 reads SGHTA; CDR2 reads FQGNSA. The CDR3 totals 14 residues. The CDR3 sequence: CASSYQWGGETQYF. The CDR3 bases are TGTGCCAGCAGCTATCAATGGGGGGGAGAGACCCAGTACTTC. Using reference TRBV7-2 and TRBJ2-5 for the parts outside the CDR3, the full variable domain is GAGVSQSPSNKVTEKGKDVELRCDPISGHTALYWYRQSLGQGLEFLIYFQGNSAPDKSGLPSDRFSAERTGGSVSTLTIQRTQQEDSAVYLCASSYQWGGETQYFGPGTRLLVL.

V is TRBV5-4 and J is TRBJ1-1; D gene uncertain. The ends were cut back, 0 bases at V and 4 bases at J, with 13 bases in the middle. Germline values: CDR1 SGHNT, CDR2 YYREEE (reference sequence). CDR3 length: 15 amino acids. The chain's CDR3 is CASSLDSLLTTEAFF. CDR3 in DNA: TGTGCCAGCAGCTTGGATAGTTTGCTCACCACTGAAGCTTTCTTT.

The sample holds many counts of this clone. Here the CDR3 DNA reads TGTGCCAGCAGCGTAGACGAGGGGTTTGGCGGGGGCGAGCAGTTCTTC. This translates into CASSVDEGFGGGEQFF. The J gene is TRBJ2-1, the V gene TRBV9, with D perhaps matching TRBD2 (7 bases). There are 16 residues in the CDR3. Germline CDR1 SGDLS, CDR2 YYNGEE. Trimming took 0 bases from V and 10 from J, leaving 20 bases between them.

This clone has just a few counts. The rearrangement links TRBV29-1 to TRBJ1-2, with no clear D. Trimming stripped 5 bases from V and 4 bases from J, with 17 bases between. The CDR3 is made up of 14 amino acids. CDR1 SQVTM and CDR2 ANQGSEA come from the germline V gene. This chain's CDR3 is CSVRPRTDTYGYTF. CDR3 nucleotide sequence: TGCAGCGTTAGGCCCCGGACGGATACCTATGGCTACACCTTC.

This clone has more than one count but fewer than ten. The gene calls are TRBV30 and TRBJ1-1; D not certain. The germline V gene encodes CDR1 GTSNPN and CDR2 SVGIG (reference sequence). The length of the CDR3 is 15 residues. V was cut by 2 bases and J by 0 bases, with 13 bases left in between. The CDR3 DNA reads as TGTGCCTGGAGTCTTACGGGAATTATGAACACTGAAGCTTTCTTT. Its translation is CAWSLTGIMNTEAFF.

There are a few counts of this clone. The rearrangement links TRBV5-1 to TRBJ2-3, with D possibly being TRBD1 (7 bases). CDR1 and CDR2 (germline): SGHRS, YFSETQ. The CDR3 length is 16 residues. V lost 2 bases to trimming and J lost 3 bases, with 16 bases between them. CDR3 sequence (DNA): TGCGCCAGCAGCTTTCGACAGGGCGCGGGGACAGATACGCAGTATTTT. Its translation is CASSFRQGAGTDTQYF.

V and J are TRBV29-1 and TRBJ2-5, with unresolved D. CDR1 is SQVTM, CDR2 ANQGSEA, per germline. V lost 4 bases to trimming and J lost 5 bases, with 11 bases between them. The CDR3 is made up of 12 amino acids. The CDR3 protein is CSVGARTETQYF. CDR3 in DNA: TGCAGCGTTGGGGCCCGAACGGAGACCCAGTACTTC.

This clone was observed a few times. The rearrangement joins TRBV7-9 to TRBJ2-5; D is possibly TRBD1 or TRBD2 (6 bases each). The CDR3 extends over 16 amino acids. V was cut by 5 bases and J by 5 bases, with 21 bases left in between. CDR1 and CDR2 from the germline V gene are SEHNR and FQNEAQ (reference sequence). CDR3 DNA sequence: TGTGCCAGCAGCCCCGAGCGCGGCCAGGGGAGGGAGACCCAGTACTTC. It translates to CASSPERGQGRETQYF.

The chain couples TRBV29-1 to TRBJ1-4, with TRBD1 as a possible D gene (5 bases). This CDR3 comprises 13 residues. Trimming removed 6 bases from V and 7 bases from J, with 15 bases in between. Per the germline V gene, CDR1 is SQVTM and CDR2 is ANQGSEA. The CDR3 loop is CSVGPSRGEKLFF. CDR3 DNA sequence: TGCAGCGTAGGACCGTCTAGGGGTGAAAAACTGTTTTTT.

The chain has TRBV7-9 and TRBJ2-7; 15 bases match TRBD2. Germline V gene sequence: CDR1 SEHNR, CDR2 FQNEAQ (reference sequence). The CDR3 has 15 amino acids. V lost 4 bases to trimming and J lost 2 bases; unmatched junction nucleotides: 0. The CDR3 here is CASSWTSGGAYEQYF. In DNA form, the CDR3 reads TGTGCCAGCAGCTGGACTAGCGGGGGGGCCTACGAGCAGTACTTC.

J is TRBJ2-5 and V is TRBV29-1, with D tentatively TRBD1 (5 bases). V dropped 3 bases and J dropped 4 bases, with 12 bases sitting between them. The length of the CDR3 is 13 residues. Germline CDR1 is SQVTM and CDR2 is ANQGSEA. CDR3 in amino acids: CSVDRDGPETQYF. The CDR3 DNA reads TGCAGCGTTGACAGGGATGGGCCAGAGACCCAGTACTTC.